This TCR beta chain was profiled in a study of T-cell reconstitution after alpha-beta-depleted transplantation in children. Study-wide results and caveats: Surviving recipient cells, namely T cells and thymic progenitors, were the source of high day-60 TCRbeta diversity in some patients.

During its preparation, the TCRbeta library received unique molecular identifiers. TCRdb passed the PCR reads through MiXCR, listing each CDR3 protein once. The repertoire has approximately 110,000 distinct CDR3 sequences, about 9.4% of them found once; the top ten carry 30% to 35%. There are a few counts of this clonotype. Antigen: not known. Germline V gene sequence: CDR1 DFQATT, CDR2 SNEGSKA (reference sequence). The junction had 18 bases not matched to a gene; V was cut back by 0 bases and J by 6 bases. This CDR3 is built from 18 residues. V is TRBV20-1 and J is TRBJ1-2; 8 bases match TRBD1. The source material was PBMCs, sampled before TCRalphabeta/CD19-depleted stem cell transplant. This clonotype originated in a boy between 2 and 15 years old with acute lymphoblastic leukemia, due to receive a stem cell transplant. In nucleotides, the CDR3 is TGCAGTGCTAGAGATCTTAGGACAGGGAACTCCCTTGGACATGGCTACACCTTC. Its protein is CSARDLRTGNSLGHGYTF.